This T cell receptor beta chain was sequenced for a study of vaccination and CD4 T cells after COVID-19. Turning to the study itself: Two mRNA vaccine doses were given, either BNT162b2 or mRNA-1273.

Cultured CD4+ T cell DNA was sequenced using the Oncomine TCR Beta short-read assay. TCRdb ran MiXCR on the PCR reads and lists one entry per CDR3 protein. The sample has around 11,000 distinct CDR3 sequences; around 41% are singletons. Study outcomes and limitations: There were relatively few convalescent patients studied, and there were no early post-infection timepoints. For convalescent patients, 304 of the 307 vaccine-specific clones analyzed were classified as spike mono-reactive.

Germline V gives CDR1 SGHAT, CDR2 FQNNGV. This CDR3 is built from 15 residues. Trimming at V came to 2 bases and at J to 5 bases, leaving 3 bases not matched to a gene. This clonotype was seen more than once but under ten times. Its antigen is as yet unknown. Regarding treatment: approximately 11-day PBMC culture with coronavirus spike peptide pools or control peptides (ViraFEST assay). ViraFEST used peptide pools to expand antigen-specific T cells and subsequently sequenced their TCRs. Sequencing used CD4+ T cells from blood, cultured in vitro, obtained after SARS-CoV-2 vaccination. This chain uses TRBV11-2 with TRBJ2-3; 11 bases align to TRBD2. The TCR originated in a human donor who had recovered from COVID-19. The CDR3 region has the DNA TGTGCCAGCAGCTTAAATAGCGGGAGGGGAGATACGCAGTATTTT. Translating gives CASSLNSGRGDTQYF.